The entry below gives a single T cell receptor beta chain sequence along with its context. This CDR3 contains 13 residues. In germline, CDR1 is SQVTM, CDR2 ANQGSEA. Trimming shortened V by 4 bases and J by 4 bases, and 11 bases separated the two germline ends. The sample originates from a study of blood T cell repertoires in COVID-19. Overall study context: Some COVID-19 samples were acute and others convalescent; all came from the United States, Italy and Spain. The cDNA or gDNA used as material had been derived from T cells, B-cell-depleted T cells, or PBMCs.

In the authors' workflow: Cell counts per sample came from amplifying reference gene primers. The method was immunoSEQ multiplex PCR; TCRdb's version includes in-frame clones alone and lacks a portion of them. That table gives V, J and clone size, and the DNA gave D and trimming. The sample shows about 190,000 clones, approximately 91% of them seen only once. What was sequenced was peripheral blood. This sequence originates from a man aged 25 to 40 with acute or convalescent COVID-19. The chain uses TRBV29-1 and TRBJ1-5; tentatively, D is TRBD1 (5 bases). This CDR3 is CSVGDSRNQPQHF. CDR3 bases: TGCAGCGTTGGAGACAGCAGGAATCAGCCCCAGCATTTT.